The subject of this entry is one T cell receptor (beta chain). Per germline, CDR1 LGHNA and CDR2 YSLEER. This CDR3 has 15 amino acids. V shed 0 bases and J shed 2 bases, with 11 bases lying between them. The record originates from a study of radiotherapy plus CTLA-4 blockade in lung cancer. Sequenced by immunoSEQ multiplex PCR; TCRdb stores in-frame clones only, minus some. The sample contains 25,000 to 35,000 clones, around three quarters of which appear only once. The TCR sequence derives from a human donor with non-small cell lung cancer that progressed on radiotherapy plus ipilimumab. This rearrangement joins TRBV4-3 to TRBJ2-7, with unresolved D. Specimen: peripheral blood, collected from a patient treated with radiotherapy plus ipilimumab. CDR3 loop: CASSQENQRTYEQYF. CDR3 in DNA: TGCGCCAGCAGCCAAGAAAACCAGCGAACCTACGAGCAGTACTTC.